The 31 T cell receptor beta chains below come from one sample, sequenced in a study of early T cells in non-severe SARS-CoV-2 infection (TCRdb year 2021). The library was built by means of 5' RACE. TCRdb names NextSeq 500 as the instrument used. In TCRdb, the public reads were trimmed at Q25 with fastp and aligned with MiXCR, with productive beta chains retained. CDR3 protein duplicates are merged, each entry listing the most common genes and DNA. The sample table records about 85,000 distinct CDR3 sequences; around 14% of these occur just once. The biggest ten clones account for roughly 6.4% of the sample. The sample taken for sequencing was whole blood. The receptor set was obtained from an adult who was a healthcare worker with PCR-confirmed SARS-CoV-2 infection or an uninfected control (not recorded which).

The chain recombines TRBV4-2 with TRBJ2-2; a weak D match, TRBD1 (6 bases). Trimming removed 3 bases at V and 1 base at J, with 9 bases between. The germline gives CDR1 LGHNA, CDR2 YNFKEQ. This CDR3 region has 15 residues. This CDR3 is CASSHRDKNTGELFF. CDR3 nucleotide sequence: TGTGCCAGCAGCCACCGGGACAAGAACACCGGGGAGCTGTTTTTT.

The chain is built from TRBV5-6 and TRBJ2-1; 9 bases are a match to TRBD2. With V trimmed by 4 bases and J by 12 bases, 8 bases remained unmatched. The CDR3 sequence is 13 residues long. Germline V gene data show CDR1 as SGHDT and CDR2 as YYEEEE. This CDR3 reads CASSGREGMAQFF. The CDR3 DNA follows: TGTGCCAGCAGCGGGCGGGAGGGCATGGCGCAGTTCTTC. Based on the CDR3 plus reference TRBV5-6 and TRBJ2-1, the full variable domain is DAGVTQSPTHLIKTRGQQVTLRCSPKSGHDTVSWYQQALGQGPQFIFQYYEEEERQRGNFPDRFSGHQFPNYSSELNVNALLLGDSALYLCASSGREGMAQFFGPGTRLTVL.

The rearrangement links TRBV3-1 to TRBJ1-1; 7 positions match TRBD1. V was clipped by 6 bases and J by 4 bases; unmatched bases: 8. CDR3 length: 14 residues. Germline lookup yields CDR1 LGHDT and CDR2 YNNKEL (reference sequence). In DNA form, the CDR3 reads TGTGCCAGCAGACCTCTCACAGGGGTCACTGAAGCTTTCTTT. It translates to CASRPLTGVTEAFF.

This clonotype was detected a few times. The chain couples TRBV11-2 to TRBJ2-7; possibly TRBD1 or TRBD2 for D (5 bases each). Trimming removed 3 bases from V and 4 bases from J, with 13 bases in between. This CDR3 region has 14 residues. CDR1 and CDR2 from the germline V gene are SGHAT and FQNNGV. CDR3 DNA sequence: TGTGCCAGCAGCTTGGGACCCAGCTGGTACGAGCAGTACTTC. As protein: CASSLGPSWYEQYF.

The rearrangement links TRBV7-9 to TRBJ1-1; D not resolved. The CDR3 runs to 15 residues. Deletions cut 1 base from V and 0 bases from J, with 9 bases between. Germline CDR1 reads SEHNR; CDR2 reads FQNEAQ (reference sequence). The CDR3 DNA is TGTGCCAGCAGCTTAGTCGGCCAAATGAACACTGAAGCTTTCTTT. Encoded protein: CASSLVGQMNTEAFF.

This chain connects TRBV7-6 to TRBJ2-2; D is unresolved. Germline-derived CDR1 and CDR2 are SGHVS and FNYEAQ. V was shortened by 0 bases and J by 7 bases, with 9 bases between the two germline ends. CDR3 length equals 14 residues. The CDR3 sequence: CASSLALPGGELFF. In DNA form, the CDR3 reads TGTGCCAGCAGCTTAGCCCTCCCCGGCGGGGAGCTGTTTTTT. Full variable domain (missing parts from reference TRBV7-6 and TRBJ2-2): GAGVSQSPRYKVTKRGQDVALRCDPISGHVSLYWYRQALGQGPEFLTYFNYEAQQDKSGLPNDRFSAERPEGSISTLTIQRTEQRDSAMYRCASSLALPGGELFFGEGSRLTVL.

V and J are TRBV2 and TRBJ1-2; a weak D match, TRBD1 (5 bases). V was shortened by 11 bases and J by 0 bases, with 13 bases between the two germline ends. CDR1 is SNHLY, CDR2 FYNNEI, per germline. This CDR3 region has 13 residues. DNA of the CDR3: TGTGCCGGGGGGGACGGAGCTAACTATGGCTACACCTTC. This sequence encodes CAGGDGANYGYTF.

The V call is TRBV4-2, the J call TRBJ2-1; 14 bases are a match to TRBD2. This CDR3 is built from 16 residues. V trimming: 4 bases; J trimming: 9 bases; junction bases outside the gene matches: 8. The germline CDR1 and CDR2 sequences are LGHNA and YNFKEQ. The CDR3 sequence is CASSPAGGTSGSEQFF. Here the CDR3 DNA reads TGTGCCAGCAGCCCCGCCGGTGGGACTAGCGGGAGTGAGCAGTTCTTC.

This clonotype was seen more than once but under ten times. The chain employs TRBV4-1 and TRBJ1-1; no reliable D call. Germline-derived CDR1 and CDR2 are MGHRA and YSYEKL. Deletions cut 1 base from V and 0 bases from J, with 9 bases between. The CDR3 covers 15 residues. The CDR3 reads CASSQVEVMNTEAFF. CDR3 nucleotide sequence: TGCGCCAGCAGCCAAGTGGAGGTAATGAACACTGAAGCTTTCTTT.

Notes on this clonotype: A read error may produce the germline difference seen at one junction end. This chain links TRBV20-1 with TRBJ2-3; 9 bases are a match to TRBD2. This CDR3 region has 17 residues. Germline-derived CDR1 and CDR2 are DFQATT and SNEGSKA (reference sequence). The CDR3 region has the DNA TGCAGTGCTAGAGATGGGAGGCTAGCGGGATTTAGGGATACGCAGTGTTTT. Protein product: CSARDGRLAGFRDTQCF.

This clonotype has at least ten counts. The chain joins TRBV5-4 to TRBJ2-3; 9 positions match TRBD2. J was trimmed by 2 bases and V by 4 bases; bases with no gene match: 5. Germline values: CDR1 SGHNT, CDR2 YYREEE (reference sequence). This CDR3 is 15 amino acids long. The DNA of the CDR3 is TGTGCCAGCAGCCTGACTAGCGGATTCACAGATACGCAGTATTTT. Amino acids: CASSLTSGFTDTQYF.

This clonotype was picked up a small number of times. The chain couples TRBV28 to TRBJ1-6; 11 bases map to TRBD1. J was trimmed by 11 bases and V by 3 bases; bases with no gene match: 6. This CDR3 contains 15 residues. Germline lookup yields CDR1 MDHEN and CDR2 SYDVKM. The CDR3 sequence: CASSFGGTGGPPLHF. For the CDR3, the DNA is TGTGCCAGCAGTTTTGGGGGGACAGGGGGTCCACCCCTCCACTTT. Looking up the rest from reference TRBV28 and TRBJ1-6 gives the full variable domain: DVKVTQSSRYLVKRTGEKVFLECVQDMDHENMFWYRQDPGLGLRLIYFSYDVKMKEKGDIPEGYSVSREKKERFSLILESASTNQTSMYLCASSFGGTGGPPLHFGNGTRLTVT.

This clonotype was picked up a small number of times. The CDR3 here is CSALAGGQTDTQYF. The CDR3 DNA sequence: TGCAGTGCTCTAGCGGGAGGCCAAACAGATACGCAGTATTTT. V gene TRBV20-1 combines with J gene TRBJ2-3, with 11 bases lining up with TRBD2. Germline V CDR1 and CDR2: DFQATT, SNEGSKA (reference sequence). The CDR3 covers 14 residues. V was clipped by 5 bases and J by 3 bases; unmatched bases: 4.

The chain employs TRBV29-1 and TRBJ2-3; 8 nucleotides agree with TRBD1. Per the germline V gene, CDR1 is SQVTM and CDR2 is ANQGSEA. The CDR3 contains 14 residues. Germline trimming cut 7 bases from V and 3 bases from J; bases unmatched to any gene: 9. CDR3 protein: CSASRGQGTDTQYF. CDR3 DNA sequence: TGCAGCGCCAGCAGGGGGCAGGGGACAGATACGCAGTATTTT.

The chain employs TRBV9 and TRBJ2-2, with D uncertain. The germline V gene encodes CDR1 SGDLS and CDR2 YYNGEE. This CDR3 is 12 amino acids long. The V end lost 0 bases, the J end lost 3 bases, and 0 bases lay between the germline ends. In nucleotides, the CDR3 is TGTGCCAGCAGCGTAGACACCGGGGAGCTGTTTTTT. Translation: CASSVDTGELFF. Using reference TRBV9 and TRBJ2-2 for the parts outside the CDR3, the full variable domain is DSGVTQTPKHLITATGQRVTLRCSPRSGDLSVYWYQQSLDQGLQFLIQYYNGEERAKGNILERFSAQQFPDLHSELNLSSLELGDSALYFCASSVDTGELFFGEGSRLTVL.

This chain joins TRBV5-1 and TRBJ1-6; D unclear. The CDR3 runs 13 residues. Germline V gives CDR1 SGHRS, CDR2 YFSETQ. Trimming took off 4 bases at V and 7 bases at J, with 9 bases between the two ends. Here the CDR3 DNA reads TGCGCCAGCAGCACCGGTCCCAATTCACCCCTCCACTTT. This encodes CASSTGPNSPLHF.

The chain combines TRBV7-7 with TRBJ2-2; D is uncertain. There are 15 residues in the CDR3. Germline values: CDR1 SSHAT, CDR2 FNYEAQ (reference sequence). Deletions cut 2 bases from V and 7 bases from J, with 14 bases between. As DNA, the CDR3 is TGTGCCAGCAGCTTAAGTGCCCGGAGTGACGGGGAGCTGTTTTTT. It translates to CASSLSARSDGELFF.

Ten or more counts support this clonotype. The V and J genes are TRBV29-1 and TRBJ2-3, with D perhaps given as TRBD1 or TRBD2 (5 bases each). The CDR3 totals 12 residues. Germline assignment: CDR1 SQVTM and CDR2 ANQGSEA. CDR3 sequence: CSTGTNTDTQYF. CDR3 nucleotide sequence: TGCAGTACCGGGACGAACACAGATACGCAGTATTTT.

A single count supports this clonotype. At one end, the junction sequence differs from germline, possibly due to a read error. V is TRBV23-1 and J is TRBJ2-2; TRBD1 agrees at 10 bases. Being an ORF, TRBV23-1 has a function that is uncertain. CDR3 length: 15 amino acids. The CDR3 nucleotides are TGCGCCCCCTTCCGGGACAGGGGTAACACCGTGGAGCTGTTTTTT. It specifies CAPFRDRGNTVELFF.

The rearrangement links TRBV12-3 or TRBV12-4 to TRBJ2-5; 9 bases match TRBD2. The CDR3 sequence is 13 residues long. V was clipped by 5 bases and J by 10 bases; unmatched bases: 8. CDR3 amino acids: CASSRAIAGDQYF. The CDR3 bases are TGTGCCAGCAGTCGGGCGATAGCGGGAGACCAGTACTTC.

This clonotype has a handful of counts. The V and J genes are TRBV5-6 and TRBJ1-2; D not resolved. Looked up from germline, CDR1 is SGHDT and CDR2 is YYEEEE. Trimming pared 2 bases from V and 4 bases from J, leaving 9 bases between. The CDR3 runs to 13 residues. The DNA of the CDR3 is TGTGCCAGCAGCTTTAATCCCATCTATGGCTACACCTTC. It is translated as CASSFNPIYGYTF.

The chain employs TRBV20-1 and TRBJ2-7; no reliable D call. This CDR3 comprises 14 residues. V lost 3 bases, J lost 0 bases, and 12 bases lay in between. Germline V gene sequence: CDR1 DFQATT, CDR2 SNEGSKA (reference sequence). The CDR3 region has the DNA TGCAGTGCTAGGACCGGAGTCAGCTCCTACGAGCAGTACTTC. Amino acids: CSARTGVSSYEQYF.

This clonotype was detected many times. CDR3 sequence (DNA): TGCAGTGCTAGAGATACGGGAAGGGATACGCAGTATTTT. Its translation is CSARDTGRDTQYF. The V gene is TRBV20-1, the J gene TRBJ2-3, with D tentatively TRBD2 (5 bases). The CDR3 has 13 amino acids. V gave up 0 bases and J gave up 6 bases, with 10 bases separating them. Germline CDR1 reads DFQATT; CDR2 reads SNEGSKA (reference sequence).

Only a few counts were recorded for this clonotype. The V gene is TRBV25-1, the J gene TRBJ1-2; D unclear. Germline loops: CDR1 MGHDK, CDR2 SYGVNS. This CDR3 spans 15 amino acids. Trimming pared 5 bases from V and 2 bases from J, leaving 15 bases between. The DNA of the CDR3 is TGTGCCAGCAGTCCATACCTGGAGGTAAACTATGGCTACACCTTC. Its translation: CASSPYLEVNYGYTF.

The rearrangement links TRBV18 to TRBJ2-5, with no clear D. Germline CDR1 is KGHSH and CDR2 is LQKENI. With 4 bases removed from V and 0 bases from J, the gap between germline ends came to 12 bases. The CDR3 covers 15 residues. CDR3 residues: CASSRRRVDQETQYF. The CDR3 DNA sequence: TGTGCCAGCTCACGACGGCGAGTAGACCAAGAGACCCAGTACTTC.

This clonotype was recorded a few times. This chain joins TRBV4-1 and TRBJ2-7, with 8 bases that match TRBD2. Unmatched junction bases numbered 7, after V lost 0 bases and J lost 6 bases. There are 15 residues in the CDR3. Germline CDR1 and CDR2: MGHRA and YSYEKL. The chain's CDR3 is CASSQDRVTSVEQYF. The DNA for the CDR3 is TGCGCCAGCAGCCAAGATCGAGTGACTAGCGTCGAGCAGTACTTC.

The chain is built from TRBV7-2 and TRBJ2-3; perhaps TRBD2 as D (5 bases). This CDR3 contains 15 residues. Germline V gene data show CDR1 as SGHTA and CDR2 as FQGNSA. Trimming left V 2 bases short and J 1 base short, with 10 bases between. The CDR3 region is CASSLIAGGTDTQYF. CDR3 bases: TGTGCCAGCAGCTTAATTGCGGGCGGCACAGATACGCAGTATTTT.

The chain carries TRBV28 and TRBJ1-2, with 9 bases fitting TRBD1. This CDR3 spans 14 amino acids. The germline V gene has CDR1 MDHEN and CDR2 SYDVKM. V gave up 5 bases and J gave up 4 bases; unmatched junction bases: 5. The CDR3 coding sequence is TGTGCCAGCAGTCCTAGGGACAGGGTCTATGGCTACACCTTC. Translation gives CASSPRDRVYGYTF.

The table lists this clonotype with many counts. V gene TRBV5-1 combines with J gene TRBJ2-7; D is undetermined. The CDR3 is 13 residues long. V lost 4 bases and J lost 4, with 12 bases in between. Germline values: CDR1 SGHRS, CDR2 YFSETQ. This chain's CDR3 is CASSVRTDYEQYF. The CDR3, as DNA: TGCGCCAGCAGCGTCCGGACGGATTACGAGCAGTACTTC.

The V and J genes are TRBV29-1 and TRBJ2-5; TRBD1 aligns across 7 bases. This CDR3 is built from 15 residues. Germline trimming cut 3 bases from V and 2 bases from J; bases unmatched to any gene: 9. CDR1 and CDR2 from the germline V gene are SQVTM and ANQGSEA. CDR3 amino acids: CSVDPVRDSQETQYF. In DNA form, the CDR3 reads TGCAGCGTTGACCCTGTCCGGGACAGTCAAGAGACCCAGTACTTC.

The chain links TRBV4-1 to TRBJ1-2, with D tentatively TRBD1 (6 bases). The germline V and J ends were trimmed by 0 bases and 6 bases, with 11 bases remaining between them. This CDR3 region has 14 residues. The germline CDR1 and CDR2 sequences are MGHRA and YSYEKL. The CDR3 sequence: CASSQEGAGDGYTF. The DNA for the CDR3 is TGCGCCAGCAGCCAAGAGGGGGCCGGAGATGGCTACACCTTC.